This TCR beta chain derives from a study of T cells after posttransplantation cyclophosphamide. The CDR3 length is 16 residues. V was pared by 2 bases and J by 3 bases, with 6 bases of the junction left unmatched. Germline V gene sequence: CDR1 SGHVS, CDR2 FNYEAQ. Sampled 1 year posttransplant, controls received myeloablative marrow transplants, methotrexate and a calcineurin inhibitor. Notes on the study in general: Recipient CMV seropositivity and CMV reactivation strongly tracked TRB clonality. TRB overlap between skin or GI tissue T cells and blood was limited. Later blood repertoires were often dominated by clones from the donor CD8+ memory compartment.

About this clone itself: Its antigen is unidentified.

Data came from immunoSEQ multiplex PCR; TCRdb stores just in-frame clones and leaves some out. The sample lists 12,000 or so clones, approximately 81% occurring once. This clonotype originated in a male patient between 25 and 39 years old who received an allogeneic stem cell transplant from an unrelated donor, was CMV-positive, and had acute GVHD only. Some T cells may originate from the graft donor. This chain uses TRBV7-6 with TRBJ2-2; 7 positions agree with TRBD2. This specimen was PBMCs, taken around 55 weeks after allogeneic stem cell transplant with calcineurin inhibitor and methotrexate. DNA of the CDR3: TGTGCCAGCAGCTTATCGCCTAGCGGATACACCGGGGAGCTGTTTTTT. It translates to CASSLSPSGYTGELFF.